Each of the 29 T cell receptor beta chains below was sequenced from the same sample in a study of shared clonotypes between healthy human individuals. TCRdb's copy holds only in-frame clones and misses some; the assay was immunoSEQ multiplex PCR. The top ten clones hold approximately 0.41% of a sample with about 2.3 million clones, approximately 90% of them seen once. Sample: naive CD4+ T cells from PBMCs. Subset: CD45RA+ positively selected. These TCRs come from a young man in good health. Some clones in this sample may be carry-over from other donors' samples.

The chain combines TRBV4-1 with TRBJ2-7; a possible D gene is TRBD2 (7 bases). Germline V CDR1 and CDR2: MGHRA, YSYEKL. Trimming removed 0 bases from V and 3 bases from J, with 21 bases in between. The CDR3 covers 18 residues. The CDR3 protein is CASSQDIPIGGVFYEQYF. CDR3 DNA: TGCGCCAGCAGCCAAGATATTCCCATAGGGGGGGTTTTCTACGAGCAGTACTTC.

This chain connects TRBV27 to TRBJ2-3; D gene ambiguous. The germline V gene encodes CDR1 MNHEY and CDR2 SMNVEV (reference sequence). The CDR3 spans 13 residues. V lost 7 bases and J lost 3, with 11 bases in between. The CDR3 here is CASTPDTTDTQYF. The DNA for the CDR3 is TGTGCCAGCACCCCGGATACGACAGATACGCAGTATTTT.

This chain connects TRBV11-2 to TRBJ2-5; D may be TRBD2 (6 bases). The CDR3 contains 16 residues. The V and J ends lost 3 bases and 5 bases respectively, with 19 bases between them. Germline CDR1 and CDR2: SGHAT and FQNNGV. CDR3 DNA sequence: TGTGCCAGCAGCTTCGGATCGGGACTCCCAGGGGAGACCCAGTACTTC. It translates to CASSFGSGLPGETQYF. The full variable domain, completed using reference TRBV11-2 and TRBJ2-5, is EAGVAQSPRYKIIEKRQSVAFWCNPISGHATLYWYQQILGQGPKLLIQFQNNGVVDDSQLPKDRFSAERLKGVDSTLKIQPAKLEDSAVYLCASSFGSGLPGETQYFGPGTRLLVL.

This chain links TRBV18 with TRBJ1-1; D might be TRBD1 (5 bases). Germline CDR1 is KGHSH and CDR2 is LQKENI. V lost 4 bases to trimming and J lost 6 bases, with 18 bases between them. This CDR3 spans 15 amino acids. The CDR3 coding sequence is TGTGCCAGCTCACATACAGCGGGGGTGTTCGCTGAAGCTTTCTTT. This encodes CASSHTAGVFAEAFF.

This clone showed up just once. V is TRBV5-1 and J is TRBJ2-2; 7 nucleotides match TRBD1. V lost 6 bases to trimming and J lost 5 bases; unmatched junction nucleotides: 13. This CDR3 is 16 amino acids long. The V gene's germline CDR1 is SGHRS and CDR2 YFSETQ. The CDR3 here is CASTEAAGGWTGELFF. For the CDR3, the DNA is TGCGCCAGCACCGAGGCCGCAGGGGGATGGACCGGGGAGCTGTTTTTT.

The chain recombines TRBV19 with TRBJ2-7; a possible D gene is TRBD2 (6 bases). Germline CDR1 reads LNHDA; CDR2 reads SQIVND (reference sequence). V lost 6 bases and J lost 0, with 12 bases in between. The CDR3 loop spans 14 amino acids. CDR3 residues: CASRISSVSYEQYF. The CDR3 DNA reads as TGTGCCAGTAGAATCTCTAGCGTCTCCTACGAGCAGTACTTC.

The chain is built from TRBV6-1 and TRBJ2-5; TRBD2 is a possible D gene (5 bases). V shed 4 bases and J shed 5 bases, with 20 bases lying between them. This CDR3 has 16 amino acids. Germline assignment: CDR1 MNHNS and CDR2 SASEGT. The CDR3 loop is CASSGRGQAGSETQYF. The DNA for the CDR3 is TGTGCCAGCAGTGGGAGAGGGCAGGCCGGGTCCGAGACCCAGTACTTC.

V gene TRBV27 combines with J gene TRBJ2-1, with 8 bases fitting TRBD2. The CDR3 sequence is 15 residues long. Germline values: CDR1 MNHEY, CDR2 SMNVEV (reference sequence). Trimming removed 3 bases from V and 6 bases from J; junction bases left unmatched: 7. DNA for the CDR3: TGTGCCAGCAGTTTTTCCTGGGGACTAGTCAATGAGCAGTTCTTC. Translation: CASSFSWGLVNEQFF.

The rearrangement links TRBV6-4 to TRBJ2-3; TRBD1 might be the D (5 bases). The CDR3 consists of 15 residues. The V and J ends lost 6 bases and 1 base respectively, with 14 bases between them. From germline, CDR1 is MRHNA and CDR2 SNTAGT. The CDR3 DNA is TGTGCCAGCAGCCCCTCAGGGCTTGGCACAGATACGCAGTATTTT. Translated, it gives CASSPSGLGTDTQYF.

The chain carries TRBV5-6 and TRBJ1-2, with TRBD1 matching 8 bases. Unmatched junction bases numbered 3, after V lost 4 bases and J lost 4 bases. The germline gives CDR1 SGHDT, CDR2 YYEEEE. The CDR3 has 13 amino acids. The DNA for the CDR3 is TGTGCCAGCAGCCGGGACAGGAGCTATGGCTACACCTTC. Amino acid sequence: CASSRDRSYGYTF.

The chain combines TRBV14 with TRBJ2-1; no definite D call. The CDR3 spans 14 residues. The germline gives CDR1 SGHDN, CDR2 FVKESK. V lost 1 base to trimming and J lost 0 bases, with 4 bases between them. In nucleotides, the CDR3 is TGTGCCAGCAGCCAAGGGGCCTCCTACAATGAGCAGTTCTTC. Its translation is CASSQGASYNEQFF.

The CDR3 bases are TGTGCCAGCAGCGCGGGACAGCCAACTAATGAAAAACTGTTTTTT. Protein: CASSAGQPTNEKLFF. The rearrangement joins TRBV9 to TRBJ1-4; 7 bases are shared with TRBD1. Per the germline V gene, CDR1 is SGDLS and CDR2 is YYNGEE. V was clipped by 3 bases and J by 0 bases; unmatched bases: 2. CDR3 length equals 15 residues.

The V call is TRBV5-1, the J call TRBJ2-2, with TRBD1 identical over 9 bases. Germline CDR1 reads SGHRS; CDR2 reads YFSETQ. CDR3 size: 19 residues. V lost 0 bases and J lost 5; bases outside the gene matches: 14. The CDR3 region has the DNA TGCGCCAGCAGCTTGGTGTGGCGACAGGGACAGGGATGGACCGGGGAGCTGTTTTTT. This gives the protein CASSLVWRQGQGWTGELFF. Variable domain in full (rest from reference TRBV5-1 and TRBJ2-2): KAGVTQTPRYLIKTRGQQVTLSCSPISGHRSVSWYQQTPGQGLQFLFEYFSETQRNKGNFPGRFSGRQFSNSRSEMNVSTLELGDSALYLCASSLVWRQGQGWTGELFFGEGSRLTVL.

V and J are TRBV2 and TRBJ2-4; perhaps TRBD1 as D (5 bases). V lost 4 bases and J lost 3, with 10 bases in between. There are 14 residues in the CDR3. The V gene's germline CDR1 is SNHLY and CDR2 FYNNEI. Written as DNA, the CDR3 is TGTGCCAGCAGTGCAGGGCAGGTCAAAAACATTCAGTACTTC. Translation gives CASSAGQVKNIQYF.

This chain joins TRBV29-1 and TRBJ1-4, with a possible D match to TRBD1 (6 bases). The V and J ends lost 6 bases and 8 bases respectively, with 22 bases between them. The CDR3 is 15 amino acids. Looked up from germline, CDR1 is SQVTM and CDR2 is ANQGSEA. In DNA form, the CDR3 reads TGCAGCGTCTGTGTTACAGGGACCCGGGGGGAAAAACTGTTTTTT. This encodes CSVCVTGTRGEKLFF.

The V gene is TRBV5-6, the J gene TRBJ1-6; TRBD1 might be the D (6 bases). CDR1 SGHDT and CDR2 YYEEEE come from the germline V gene. This CDR3 is 16 amino acids long. Trimming pared 4 bases from V and 6 bases from J, leaving 17 bases between. CDR3 loop: CASSRSQGLSNSPLHF. CDR3 DNA sequence: TGTGCCAGCAGCCGATCCCAGGGGTTAAGTAATTCACCCCTCCACTTT.

The chain uses TRBV18 and TRBJ2-7; unclear D gene. Per germline, CDR1 KGHSH and CDR2 LQKENI. The CDR3 has 14 residues. Trimming left V 2 bases short and J 3 bases short, with 11 bases between. The CDR3 spells CASSPEQSDYEQYF. The CDR3 bases are TGTGCCAGCTCACCAGAACAGTCGGACTACGAGCAGTACTTC.

The chain uses TRBV27 and TRBJ2-2; 7 bases align to TRBD2. Germline V gene data show CDR1 as MNHEY and CDR2 as SMNVEV (reference sequence). The CDR3 is made up of 17 amino acids. Trimming cost V 6 bases and J 6 bases; bases outside gene matches: 16. This chain's CDR3 is CASRSLSGTTPSGELFF. The CDR3, as DNA: TGTGCCAGCAGAAGCCTATCCGGGACTACCCCGTCCGGGGAGCTGTTTTTT.

This rearrangement joins TRBV6-1 to TRBJ2-3; D may be TRBD1 (6 bases). The CDR3 runs to 15 residues. V gave up 2 bases and J gave up 1 base, with 10 bases separating them. Germline V gene data show CDR1 as MNHNS and CDR2 as SASEGT. In DNA, the CDR3 is TGTGCCAGCAGTGAACGGGCAGGGGGCACAGATACGCAGTATTTT. Translated, it gives CASSERAGGTDTQYF.

V gene TRBV11-3 combines with J gene TRBJ2-5; TRBD2 is a possible D gene (5 bases). Germline CDR1 and CDR2: SGHNT and YENEEA. V was pared by 5 bases and J by 2 bases, with 15 bases between. This CDR3 spans 15 amino acids. CDR3 region: CASSLGLRGQETQYF. As DNA, the CDR3 is TGTGCCAGCAGCCTAGGCCTCCGAGGGCAAGAGACCCAGTACTTC.

The V and J genes are TRBV6-1 and TRBJ1-2, with TRBD1 as a possible D gene (6 bases). V was pared by 6 bases and J by 5 bases, with 13 bases between. This CDR3 has 13 amino acids. Per the germline V gene, CDR1 is MNHNS and CDR2 is SASEGT. In nucleotides, the CDR3 is TGTGCCAGCAGCAGAGGGGGGGAGTATGGCTACACCTTC. Translating it yields CASSRGGEYGYTF.

This sequence joins TRBV19 and TRBJ2-7; no definite D call. Trimming removed 2 bases from V and 2 bases from J, with 13 bases in between. The CDR3 has 15 amino acids. Germline CDR1 is LNHDA and CDR2 is SQIVND (reference sequence). The CDR3 protein is CASSIKKVPPYEQYF. Here the CDR3 DNA reads TGTGCCAGTAGTATAAAGAAGGTCCCCCCCTACGAGCAGTACTTC.

The rearrangement joins TRBV21-1 to TRBJ2-7; the DNA was not used to check the table's D call, TRBD1. TRBV21-1 is listed as a pseudogene. The CDR3 loop spans 15 amino acids. Written as DNA, the CDR3 is TGTGCCAGCAGCAAATGGCGGACAGCCTCCTACGAGCAGTACTTC. Its protein is CASSKWRTASYEQYF.

The chain couples TRBV5-1 to TRBJ2-7; 7 bases align to TRBD1. CDR1 and CDR2 from the germline V gene are SGHRS and YFSETQ. Unmatched junction bases numbered 11, after V lost 4 bases and J lost 4 bases. The CDR3 consists of 15 residues. The CDR3 reads CASSGGAQGPYEQYF. The CDR3 nucleotides read TGCGCCAGCAGCGGGGGCGCACAGGGGCCTTACGAGCAGTACTTC. Full variable domain (rest looked up from reference TRBV5-1 and TRBJ2-7): KAGVTQTPRYLIKTRGQQVTLSCSPISGHRSVSWYQQTPGQGLQFLFEYFSETQRNKGNFPGRFSGRQFSNSRSEMNVSTLELGDSALYLCASSGGAQGPYEQYFGPGTRLTVT.

This chain joins TRBV29-1 and TRBJ2-2; D is perhaps TRBD1 (7 bases). This CDR3 region has 14 residues. CDR1 and CDR2 from the germline V gene are SQVTM and ANQGSEA. Trimming pared 7 bases from V and 4 bases from J, leaving 16 bases between. The CDR3 bases are TGCAGCGCGGGGGCAGGGGGGAGCACCGGGGAGCTGTTTTTT. Protein product: CSAGAGGSTGELFF.

V and J are TRBV28 and TRBJ2-3, with 7 bases matching TRBD2. The CDR3 runs to 15 residues. The germline gives CDR1 MDHEN, CDR2 SYDVKM. Trimming took 3 bases from V and 4 from J; bases not matched to a gene: 7. The CDR3: CASSFTSGGADTQYF. CDR3 nucleotides: TGTGCCAGCAGTTTTACCTCGGGAGGCGCAGATACGCAGTATTTT.

The genes are TRBV7-9 and TRBJ1-4, with D possibly being TRBD1 (6 bases). CDR3 length: 14 residues. V lost 5 bases to trimming and J lost 7 bases, with 14 bases between them. Germline V gives CDR1 SEHNR, CDR2 FQNEAQ (reference sequence). The CDR3 bases are TGTGCCAGCAGCCCCGGGACAACAGGTGAAAAACTGTTTTTT. This encodes CASSPGTTGEKLFF.

The chain has TRBV7-2 and TRBJ2-3; 7 bases agree with TRBD2. With V trimmed by 7 bases and J by 0 bases, 7 bases remained unmatched. The CDR3 is 15 amino acids. Germline V CDR1 and CDR2: SGHTA, FQGNSA. The CDR3 protein is CASNIRGVSTDTQYF. CDR3 DNA sequence: TGTGCCAGCAACATCCGGGGGGTGAGCACAGATACGCAGTATTTT.

CDR3: CASSYGTGEYEQFF. DNA of the CDR3: TGTGCCAGCAGTTACGGGACAGGGGAGTATGAGCAGTTCTTC. The chain links TRBV6-6 to TRBJ2-1, with TRBD1 matching over 10 bases. CDR1 MNHNY and CDR2 SVGAGI come from the germline V gene (reference sequence). Unmatched junction bases numbered 3, after V lost 2 bases and J lost 8 bases. The CDR3 has 14 amino acids.